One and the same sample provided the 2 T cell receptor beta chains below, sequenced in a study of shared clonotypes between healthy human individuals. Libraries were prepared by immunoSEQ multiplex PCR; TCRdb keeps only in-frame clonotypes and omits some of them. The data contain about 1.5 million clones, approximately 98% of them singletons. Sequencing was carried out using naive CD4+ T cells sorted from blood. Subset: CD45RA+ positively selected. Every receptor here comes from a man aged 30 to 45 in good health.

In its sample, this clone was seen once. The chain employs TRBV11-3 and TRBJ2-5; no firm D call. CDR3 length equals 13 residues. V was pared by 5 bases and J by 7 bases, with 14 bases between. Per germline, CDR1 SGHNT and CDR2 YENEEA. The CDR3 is CASSPPSKGTQYF. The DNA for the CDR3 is TGTGCCAGCAGCCCACCGAGTAAGGGGACCCAGTACTTC.

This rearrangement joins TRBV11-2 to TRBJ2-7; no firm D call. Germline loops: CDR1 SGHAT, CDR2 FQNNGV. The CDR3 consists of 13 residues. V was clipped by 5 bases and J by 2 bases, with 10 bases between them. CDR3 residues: CASSTKLAYEQYF. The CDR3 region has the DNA TGTGCCAGCAGCACCAAGCTGGCCTACGAGCAGTACTTC.